This T cell receptor (beta chain) is from a study of cytomegalovirus exposure and HLA in healthy donors. Findings and caveats of the study: An analysis done earlier found most TCR beta V segments productive about 87% or about 30% of the time.

A remark on this clone: Antigen specificity is unknown.

Trimming shortened V by 5 bases and J by 4 bases, and 6 bases separated the two germline ends. Per the germline V gene, CDR1 is MNHNY and CDR2 is SVGAGI (reference sequence). The CDR3 loop spans 12 amino acids. PCR was performed using 60 Vbeta and 13 Jbeta primers. Clones were read by immunoSEQ multiplex PCR, and TCRdb kept only the in-frame ones, dropping some. This sample has some 150,000 clones, with around 79% found just once. The chain employs TRBV6-6 and TRBJ1-5; tentative D call: TRBD1 (6 bases). The receptor comes from a male donor in good health and CMV-seronegative. The sample comprised PBMCs. CDR3 sequence reads: CASSTGNQPQHF. DNA for the CDR3: TGTGCCAGCAGTACAGGGAATCAGCCCCAGCATTTT.